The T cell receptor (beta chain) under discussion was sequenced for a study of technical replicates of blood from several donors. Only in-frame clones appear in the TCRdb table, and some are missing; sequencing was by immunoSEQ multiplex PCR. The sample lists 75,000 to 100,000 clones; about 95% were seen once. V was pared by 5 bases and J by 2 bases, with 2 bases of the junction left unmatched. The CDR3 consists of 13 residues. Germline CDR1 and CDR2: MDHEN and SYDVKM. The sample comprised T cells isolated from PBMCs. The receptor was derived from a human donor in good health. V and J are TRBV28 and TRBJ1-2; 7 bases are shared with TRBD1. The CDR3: CASSEQGNYGYTF. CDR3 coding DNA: TGTGCCAGCAGTGAACAGGGGAACTATGGCTACACCTTC.